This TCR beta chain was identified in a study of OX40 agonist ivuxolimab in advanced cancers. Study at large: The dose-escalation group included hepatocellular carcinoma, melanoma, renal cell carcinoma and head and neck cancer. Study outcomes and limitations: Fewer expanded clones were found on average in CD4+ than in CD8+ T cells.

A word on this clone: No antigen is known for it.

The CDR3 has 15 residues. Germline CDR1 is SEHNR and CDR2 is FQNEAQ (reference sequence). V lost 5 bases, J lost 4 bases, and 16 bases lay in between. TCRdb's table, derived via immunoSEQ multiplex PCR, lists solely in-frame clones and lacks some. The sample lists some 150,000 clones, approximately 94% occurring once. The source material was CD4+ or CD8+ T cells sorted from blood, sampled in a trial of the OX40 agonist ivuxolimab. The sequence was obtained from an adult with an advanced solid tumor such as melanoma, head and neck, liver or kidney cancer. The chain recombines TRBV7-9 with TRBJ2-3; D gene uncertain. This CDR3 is CASSPPAGLADTQYF. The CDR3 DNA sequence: TGTGCCAGCAGCCCGCCGGCCGGATTAGCAGATACGCAGTATTTT.